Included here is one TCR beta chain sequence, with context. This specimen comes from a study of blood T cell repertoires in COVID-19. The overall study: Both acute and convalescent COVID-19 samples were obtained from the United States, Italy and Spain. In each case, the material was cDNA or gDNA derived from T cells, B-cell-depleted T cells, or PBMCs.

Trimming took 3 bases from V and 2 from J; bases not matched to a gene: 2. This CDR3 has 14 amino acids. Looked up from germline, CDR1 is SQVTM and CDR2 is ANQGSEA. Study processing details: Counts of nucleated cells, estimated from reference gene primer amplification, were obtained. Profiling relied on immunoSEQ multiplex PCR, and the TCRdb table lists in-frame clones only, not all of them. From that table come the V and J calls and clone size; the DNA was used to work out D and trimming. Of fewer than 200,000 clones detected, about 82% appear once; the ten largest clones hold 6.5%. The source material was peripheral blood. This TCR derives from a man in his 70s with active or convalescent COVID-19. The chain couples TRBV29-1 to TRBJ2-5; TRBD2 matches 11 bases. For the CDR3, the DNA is TGCAGCGTTGAGGGGACTAGCGGTCAAGAGACCCAGTACTTC. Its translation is CSVEGTSGQETQYF. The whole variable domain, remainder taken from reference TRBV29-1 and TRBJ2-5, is SAVISQKPSRDICQRGTSLTIQCQVDSQVTMMFWYRQQPGQSLTLIATANQGSEATYESGFVIDKFPISRPNLTFSTLTVSNMSPEDSSIYLCSVEGTSGQETQYFGPGTRLLVL.